This TCR beta chain was profiled in a study of blood T cells in healthy people across ages. This clonotype was counted between two and nine times. Antigen unknown. A second about 6 to 12 cycle PCR used barcoded and J-beta primers. TCRdb passed the 5' RACE reads through MiXCR, listing each CDR3 protein once. The sample has 1.2 million to 1.5 million distinct CDR3 sequences, about 40% seen once. The study, taken as a whole, reports: Estimated diversity, derived from one million T cells, was regarded as an underestimate.

Germline V gene data show CDR1 as LGHDT and CDR2 as YNNKEL (reference sequence). The CDR3 loop spans 14 amino acids. The source is a woman in her late teens or twenties in good health. The gene calls are TRBV3-1 and TRBJ2-7, with 10 nucleotides matching TRBD2. The J call is doubtful: the DNA matches TRBJ2-5 better. Sequencing was carried out using blood. DNA for the CDR3: TGTGCCAGCAGCCAAGCTAGCGGGGGAGAGACCCAGTACTTC. Its protein product is CASSQASGGETQYF.